The 24 T cell receptor beta chains below were found in one sample sequenced in a study of control samples from healthy donors and cancer patients (dated by TCRdb to about 2020). The library came from the immunoSEQ multiplex PCR assay. This is the immuneACCESS table as TCRdb keeps it, with only in-frame sequences that have V and J called. A part of the clones is gone; compared with another copy, unresolved V genes explain less than half, and the rest is unexplained. This sample lists some 76,000 clones; nearly 90% were detected once. The ten largest clones take up under 20% of the sample. Sequencing was carried out using PBMCs. Receptor source: a man aged 55 to 70 with lung cancer.

The chain joins TRBV6-2 or TRBV6-3 to TRBJ2-3, with D perhaps TRBD2 (6 bases). The germline V gene has CDR1 MNHEY and CDR2 SVGEGT. The CDR3 has 15 residues. With 3 bases removed from V and 0 bases from J, the gap between germline ends came to 10 bases. The CDR3 coding sequence is TGTGCCAGCAGTTATCTCGGAGGGAGCACAGATACGCAGTATTTT. This encodes CASSYLGGSTDTQYF.

This clone has just one count. The chain joins TRBV27 to TRBJ1-2; 8 bases match TRBD1. Losses at the gene ends were 2 bases for V and 8 bases for J; bases not matched to a gene: 4. The germline gives CDR1 MNHEY, CDR2 SMNVEV (reference sequence). The CDR3 length is 13 residues. For the CDR3, the DNA is TGTGCCAGCAGTTTAGGACAGGGTGGCGGCTACACCTTC. Protein: CASSLGQGGGYTF.

The V call is TRBV10-3, the J call TRBJ2-3; maybe TRBD2 (6 bases). CDR3 length: 13 residues. V lost 6 bases and J lost 1, with 8 bases in between. Germline loops: CDR1 ENHRY, CDR2 SYGVKD. The CDR3 spells CAISKRGTDTQYF. The CDR3 DNA is TGTGCCATCAGCAAGCGGGGCACAGATACGCAGTATTTT.

This chain links TRBV5-1 with TRBJ1-1; D remains unclear. The CDR3 covers 14 residues. The V gene lost 1 base and the J gene lost 5 bases, with 12 bases spanning the gap. The germline gives CDR1 SGHRS, CDR2 YFSETQ. CDR3 amino acids: CASSLQHSETEAFF. As DNA, the CDR3 is TGCGCCAGCAGCTTGCAACACTCAGAGACTGAAGCTTTCTTT.

The chain couples TRBV5-1 to TRBJ1-4; no definite D call. Per germline, CDR1 SGHRS and CDR2 YFSETQ. Between the trimmed V and J ends, which lost 4 bases and 8 bases, there was a span of 12 bases. There are 13 residues in the CDR3. The CDR3 DNA reads TGCGCCAGCAGCCGGACTTTTGAGGAAAAACTGTTTTTT. It encodes CASSRTFEEKLFF. Full variable domain (outside the CDR3, taken from reference TRBV5-1 and TRBJ1-4): KAGVTQTPRYLIKTRGQQVTLSCSPISGHRSVSWYQQTPGQGLQFLFEYFSETQRNKGNFPGRFSGRQFSNSRSEMNVSTLELGDSALYLCASSRTFEEKLFFGSGTQLSVL.

This clone came up a few times. The chain recombines TRBV7-3 with TRBJ2-1; D is perhaps TRBD2 (6 bases). Germline CDR1 is SGHTA and CDR2 is FQGTGA. V was cut by 3 bases and J by 9 bases, with 9 bases left in between. The CDR3 is 12 amino acids. The CDR3, as DNA: TGTGCCAGCAGCTTCGCCGGGGGTGAGCAGTTCTTC. Translated: CASSFAGGEQFF.

The genes are TRBV7-3 and TRBJ2-3, with D uncertain. Germline V CDR1 and CDR2: SGHTA, FQGTGA. V was trimmed by 3 bases and J by 0 bases, leaving 10 bases between them. There are 15 residues in the CDR3. The CDR3 sequence is CASSLTTASTDTQYF. In DNA form, the CDR3 reads TGTGCCAGCAGCTTGACAACCGCTAGCACAGATACGCAGTATTTT. The complete variable domain, with remaining parts taken from reference TRBV7-3 and TRBJ2-3, reads GAGVSQTPSNKVTEKGKYVELRCDPISGHTALYWYRQSLGQGPEFLIYFQGTGAADDSGLPNDRFFAVRPEGSVSTLKIQRTERGDSAVYLCASSLTTASTDTQYFGPGTRLTVL.

The chain combines TRBV14 with TRBJ1-1; a weak D match, TRBD1 (5 bases). The V and J ends lost 2 bases and 10 bases respectively, with 17 bases between them. CDR3 length equals 14 residues. CDR1 and CDR2 from the germline V gene are SGHDN and FVKESK. Here the CDR3 DNA reads TGTGCCAGCAGCCAAACCCTGGGGGGTCTCGGAGCTTTCTTT. This gives the protein CASSQTLGGLGAFF. The full variable domain, its missing parts supplied by reference TRBV14 and TRBJ1-1, is EAGVTQFPSHSVIEKGQTVTLRCDPISGHDNLYWYRRVMGKEIKFLLHFVKESKQDESGMPNNRFLAERTGGTYSTLKVQPAELEDSGVYFCASSQTLGGLGAFFGQGTRLTVV.

On this clone itself: The junction differs from germline at one of its ends, possibly a read error. The chain employs TRBV6-5 and TRBJ1-2; D is ambiguous. The CDR3 spans 12 residues. Germline V gives CDR1 MNHEY, CDR2 SVGAGI. The CDR3: CASSDSTYGYTF. In DNA form, the CDR3 reads TGTGCCAGCAGTGACTCCACCTATGGCTACACCTTC.

This clone was counted between two and nine times. The chain combines TRBV2 with TRBJ1-5, with TRBD1 as a possible D gene (6 bases). The CDR3 has 14 residues. Trimming took 8 bases from V and 7 from J, leaving 18 bases between them. The germline CDR1 and CDR2 sequences are SNHLY and FYNNEI. The CDR3 DNA follows: TGTGCCAGCGGCCGACAGGCAATCGGGCAGCCCCAGCATTTT. As protein: CASGRQAIGQPQHF.

The J gene is TRBJ1-2, the V gene TRBV29-1; D not certain. Trimming removed 5 bases from V and 2 bases from J, with 9 bases in between. The germline V gene has CDR1 SQVTM and CDR2 ANQGSEA. CDR3 length: 12 amino acids. CDR3 residues: CSVYDENYGYTF. CDR3 coding DNA: TGCAGCGTTTACGACGAAAACTATGGCTACACCTTC.

CDR3 sequence: CASSPLQGPAETQYF. For the CDR3, the DNA is TGTGCCAGTAGTCCACTCCAGGGACCAGCGGAGACCCAGTACTTC. This chain joins TRBV19 and TRBJ2-5, with D perhaps TRBD1 or TRBD2 (5 bases each). Looked up from germline, CDR1 is LNHDA and CDR2 is SQIVND (reference sequence). The germline V and J ends were trimmed by 5 bases and 5 bases, with 18 bases remaining between them. The CDR3 consists of 15 residues.

This chain joins TRBV7-2 and TRBJ1-4; TRBD1 matches 7 bases. Germline CDR1 is SGHTA and CDR2 is FQGNSA. The CDR3 runs to 17 residues. J lost 2 bases, V lost 3 bases, and 9 bases had no gene match. The CDR3: CASSFAVARGTNEKLFF. DNA of the CDR3: TGTGCCAGCAGCTTCGCGGTGGCCAGGGGGACTAATGAAAAACTGTTTTTT.

The rearrangement joins TRBV5-6 to TRBJ2-7, with unresolved D. The V gene lost 1 base and the J gene lost 1 base, with 12 bases spanning the gap. The CDR3 is made up of 15 amino acids. Germline values: CDR1 SGHDT, CDR2 YYEEEE. The DNA for the CDR3 is TGTGCCAGCAGCTTGCGGCAGAACCCTTCCTACGAGCAGTACGTC. Protein sequence: CASSLRQNPSYEQYV.

This chain links TRBV5-8 with TRBJ2-7, with D possibly being TRBD1 (7 bases). This CDR3 is built from 13 residues. V was cut by 1 base and J by 7 bases, with 12 bases left in between. Germline V gives CDR1 SGHTS, CDR2 YDEGEE. The DNA of the CDR3 is TGTGCCAGCAGCTTGAGGCAGGGGGGTGAGCAGTACTTC. Protein: CASSLRQGGEQYF.

The rearrangement uses TRBV7-9 and TRBJ2-5; D is perhaps TRBD1 or TRBD2 (6 bases each). Germline CDR1 SEHNR, CDR2 FQNEAQ (reference sequence). V shed 5 bases and J shed 2 bases, with 15 bases lying between them. The length of the CDR3 is 15 residues. In DNA form, the CDR3 reads TGTGCCAGCAGCCTCACGGGGGCAGTTCAAGAGACCCAGTACTTC. Its protein is CASSLTGAVQETQYF.

This clone was recorded a few times. The chain has TRBV11-3 and TRBJ1-4; the D gene is possibly TRBD1 (6 bases). The V gene's germline CDR1 is SGHNT and CDR2 YENEEA. V lost 5 bases, J lost 6 bases, and 13 bases lay in between. The CDR3 has 14 amino acids. CDR3 bases: TGTGCCAGCAGCACAGGGTCATCCTATGAAAAACTGTTTTTT. This codes for CASSTGSSYEKLFF.

The chain has TRBV3-1 (or the pseudogene TRBV3-2) and TRBJ1-4; tentative D call: TRBD1 (6 bases). Germline V lookup: CDR1 LGHDT, CDR2 YNNKEL (reference sequence). The CDR3 covers 14 residues. Trimming took 2 bases from V and 8 from J, leaving 12 bases between them. CDR3 in DNA: TGTGCCAGCAGCCAAAGGGGGGCGTACGAAAAACTGTTTTTT. It codes for CASSQRGAYEKLFF.

The V gene is TRBV30, the J gene TRBJ1-2, with TRBD1 matching 10 bases. V lost 2 bases to trimming and J lost 1 base; unmatched junction nucleotides: 7. The germline CDR1 and CDR2 sequences are GTSNPN and SVGIG (reference sequence). This CDR3 is built from 16 residues. The CDR3 DNA is TGTGCCTGGAGTACCCCCGGGACAGGGGTTAACTATGGCTACACCTTC. Its translation: CAWSTPGTGVNYGYTF.

The chain employs TRBV5-4 and TRBJ1-1; 7 nucleotides align to TRBD1. Germline CDR1 SGHNT, CDR2 YYREEE (reference sequence). The CDR3 totals 15 residues. V lost 3 bases, J lost 1 base, and 6 bases stayed unmatched. The CDR3 region has the DNA TGTGCCAGCAGCTCTTTCGGGACAGCGAACACTGAAGCTTTCTTT. Protein sequence: CASSSFGTANTEAFF.

This chain links TRBV10-1 with TRBJ2-1; D not certain. CDR1 is WNHNN, CDR2 SYGVQD, per germline (reference sequence). V shed 5 bases and J shed 5 bases, with 16 bases lying between them. The CDR3 is 15 residues long. The CDR3 region is CASSPGPSRHNEQFF. The CDR3 bases are TGCGCCAGCAGTCCCGGACCCTCGAGACACAATGAGCAGTTCTTC.

V and J are TRBV5-1 and TRBJ1-1, with 7 bases fitting TRBD1. V shed 4 bases and J 4 bases; nucleotides not matched to a gene: 13. Per germline, CDR1 SGHRS and CDR2 YFSETQ. CDR3 length equals 16 residues. The CDR3 region has the DNA TGCGCCAGCAGCCCCCCCCCGACAGGGAAGGGCACTGAAGCTTTCTTT. It translates to CASSPPPTGKGTEAFF.

This chain links TRBV12-3 or TRBV12-4 with TRBJ1-1; D ambiguous. Trimming removed 6 bases from V and 4 bases from J, with 9 bases in between. The CDR3 runs to 12 residues. In nucleotides, the CDR3 is TGTGCCAGCAGCCCCCGTACCACTGAAGCTTTCTTT. Its protein product is CASSPRTTEAFF.

The gene calls are TRBV11-2 and TRBJ2-1; 7 bases are a match to TRBD1. CDR1 is SGHAT, CDR2 FQNNGV, per germline. The CDR3 spans 14 residues. J lost 6 bases, V lost 3 bases, and 5 bases had no gene match. The CDR3: CASSFVQGSNEQFF. In DNA form, the CDR3 reads TGTGCCAGCAGCTTCGTACAGGGGTCCAATGAGCAGTTCTTC.